The 6 T cell receptor beta chains listed next were all sequenced from one sample in a study of post-analysis software for immune sequencing data. Study-wide points: Higher frequency in patients than in controls was seen for five TRBV segments, with TRBV5-6, TRBV5-1 and TRBV20-1 among them.

Every TCR beta cDNA library bore unique molecular identifiers. From the PCR reads, TCRdb called clonotypes with MiXCR, one entry per CDR3 protein. This table has more than 500,000 distinct CDR3 sequences, 34% appearing once. Their recognized antigens are unknown. Sequencing input: blood. These TCRs come from a girl aged 2-17 years with multiple sclerosis.

This clonotype was observed a few times. The chain has TRBV3-1 and TRBJ2-4, with a possible D match to TRBD1 (6 bases). Trimming removed 6 bases at V and 7 bases at J, with 7 bases between. CDR1 LGHDT and CDR2 YNNKEL come from the germline V gene (reference sequence). The CDR3 totals 11 residues. The CDR3 region has the DNA TGTGCCAGCAGTGGACAGAACATTCAGTACTTC. It yields the protein CASSGQNIQYF. The complete variable domain, with remaining parts taken from reference TRBV3-1 and TRBJ2-4, reads DTAVSQTPKYLVTQMGNDKSIKCEQNLGHDTMYWYKQDSKKFLKIMFSYNNKELIINETVPNRFSPKSPDKAHLNLHINSLELGDSAVYFCASSGQNIQYFGAGTRLSVL.

This clonotype showed up many times. V and J are TRBV29-1 and TRBJ2-7; 9 bases align to TRBD1. In germline, CDR1 is SQVTM, CDR2 ANQGSEA. The junction had 17 bases not matched to a gene; V was cut back by 5 bases and J by 3 bases. This CDR3 spans 17 amino acids. The CDR3 DNA sequence: TGCAGCGTTAAAGTCTTAGAGGGACAGGGTCTGGGCTACGAGCAGTACTTC. Its protein product is CSVKVLEGQGLGYEQYF.

The gene calls are TRBV11-2 and TRBJ2-1; 8 bases map to TRBD2. Trimming cost V 5 bases and J 3 bases; bases outside gene matches: 6. CDR1 and CDR2 (germline): SGHAT, FQNNGV. The CDR3 has 15 residues. In DNA form, the CDR3 reads TGTGCCAGCAGCCCCGGGACTAGACTCTACAATGAGCAGTTCTTC. Translating it yields CASSPGTRLYNEQFF. Full variable domain (rest looked up from reference TRBV11-2 and TRBJ2-1): EAGVAQSPRYKIIEKRQSVAFWCNPISGHATLYWYQQILGQGPKLLIQFQNNGVVDDSQLPKDRFSAERLKGVDSTLKIQPAKLEDSAVYLCASSPGTRLYNEQFFGPGTRLTVL.

This clonotype appeared a single time. The rearrangement joins TRBV6-2 or TRBV6-3 to TRBJ2-1; D not resolved. Trimming shortened V by 2 bases and J by 15 bases, and 14 bases separated the two germline ends. Per the germline V gene, CDR1 is MNHEY and CDR2 is SVGEGT. This CDR3 is built from 12 residues. The CDR3 DNA sequence: TGTGCCAGCAGTTACGCGCCCGCGGAAGGGTTCTTC. Protein sequence: CASSYAPAEGFF.

The chain employs TRBV10-3 and TRBJ1-2; the match to TRBD1 covers 10 bases. Germline CDR1 is ENHRY and CDR2 is SYGVKD. V lost 2 bases and J lost 8; bases outside the gene matches: 8. The CDR3 sequence is 15 residues long. The CDR3 loop is CAISEPGQGMRGYTF. The CDR3 nucleotides are TGTGCCATCAGTGAGCCGGGACAGGGGATGAGGGGCTACACCTTC.

CDR3 DNA sequence: TGTGCCAGCAGCGTAGGAGGGACAGGGAACGAGCAGTACTTC. This codes for CASSVGGTGNEQYF. The V call is TRBV9, the J call TRBJ2-5, with 9 bases lining up with TRBD1. The DNA end lines up better with TRBJ2-7; the J call may be wrong. Germline assignment: CDR1 SGDLS and CDR2 YYNGEE. The CDR3 extends over 14 amino acids.